A single sample is the source of the 26 T cell receptor beta chains below, sequenced in a study of T cell responses to AZD1222 COVID-19 vaccine. Libraries were prepared by immunoSEQ multiplex PCR; TCRdb keeps only in-frame clonotypes and omits some of them. This table has around 180,000 clones, just under 90% appearing once. Sequences were derived from peripheral blood, sampled on day 0 of AZD1222 vaccination. These receptors came from an adult in good health.

The chain employs TRBV28 and TRBJ2-2, with TRBD2 identical over 12 bases. Germline V CDR1 and CDR2: MDHEN, SYDVKM. V gave up 3 bases and J gave up 7 bases; unmatched junction bases: 9. This CDR3 is built from 17 residues. CDR3 protein: CASSFLQTSGRVGELFF. The CDR3 DNA reads TGTGCCAGCAGTTTCCTCCAGACTAGCGGGAGAGTCGGGGAGCTGTTTTTT.

This clone was counted many times. The V gene is TRBV4-3, the J gene TRBJ1-6, with unresolved D. The CDR3 sequence is 15 residues long. The germline CDR1 and CDR2 sequences are LGHNA and YSLEER. The V gene lost 0 bases and the J gene lost 9 bases, with 12 bases spanning the gap. The CDR3 DNA reads TGCGCCAGCAGCCAAGATCCCGCTTCTCGTTCACCCCTCCACTTT. Its translation is CASSQDPASRSPLHF.

This chain uses TRBV11-3 with TRBJ1-6; tentative D call: TRBD1 (5 bases). Germline CDR1 SGHNT, CDR2 YENEEA. V dropped 5 bases and J dropped 10 bases, with 15 bases sitting between them. CDR3 length: 14 residues. CDR3 amino acids: CASSQGTLGSPLHF. The CDR3 bases are TGTGCCAGCAGCCAAGGGACCCTCGGCTCACCCCTCCACTTT.

This clone was seen only a few times. This chain connects TRBV5-4 to TRBJ2-3; D gene uncertain. The ends were cut back, 0 bases at V and 3 bases at J, with 5 bases in the middle. The germline gives CDR1 SGHNT, CDR2 YYREEE (reference sequence). This CDR3 spans 13 amino acids. Here the CDR3 DNA reads TGTGCCAGCAGCTTGGAAGGGACAGATACGCAGTATTTT. This sequence encodes CASSLEGTDTQYF. Based on the CDR3 plus reference TRBV5-4 and TRBJ2-3, the full variable domain is ETGVTQSPTHLIKTRGQQVTLRCSSQSGHNTVSWYQQALGQGPQFIFQYYREEENGRGNFPPRFSGLQFPNYSSELNVNALELDDSALYLCASSLEGTDTQYFGPGTRLTVL.

A single count supports this clone. The chain links TRBV7-9 to TRBJ1-6; D not resolved. The CDR3 totals 12 residues. The V end was cut by 1 base, the J end by 7 bases, with 2 bases between. CDR1 is SEHNR, CDR2 FQNEAQ, per germline (reference sequence). DNA for the CDR3: TGTGCCAGCAGCTTAGGGAATTCACCCCTCCACTTT. Translated, it gives CASSLGNSPLHF. The variable domain in full, with the rest retrieved from reference TRBV7-9 and TRBJ1-6, is DTGVSQNPRHKITKRGQNVTFRCDPISEHNRLYWYRQTLGQGPEFLTYFQNEAQLEKSRLLSDRFSAERPKGSFSTLEIQRTEQGDSAMYLCASSLGNSPLHFGNGTRLTVT.

The rearrangement joins TRBV18 to TRBJ1-6; perhaps TRBD1 as D (6 bases). V lost 6 bases to trimming and J lost 2 bases, with 17 bases between them. The CDR3 contains 17 residues. Germline CDR1 is KGHSH and CDR2 is LQKENI. In DNA form, the CDR3 reads TGTGCCAGCTCCCCCGAGATGTCAGGGGCCTATAATTCACCCCTCCACTTT. Amino acid sequence: CASSPEMSGAYNSPLHF. The full variable domain, its missing parts supplied by reference TRBV18 and TRBJ1-6, is NAGVMQNPRHLVRRRGQEARLRCSPMKGHSHVYWYRQLPEEGLKFMVYLQKENIIDESGMPKERFSAEFPKEGPSILRIQQVVRGDSAAYFCASSPEMSGAYNSPLHFGNGTRLTVT.

This rearrangement joins TRBV6-2 or TRBV6-3 to TRBJ1-2; D not resolved. This CDR3 spans 12 amino acids. From germline, CDR1 is MNHEY and CDR2 SVGEGT. Trimming left V 5 bases short and J 8 bases short, with 12 bases between. The CDR3 coding sequence is TGTGCCAGCAGTAATATCGGCAGGGGCTACACCTTC. This codes for CASSNIGRGYTF.

V is TRBV19 and J is TRBJ2-2; 7 positions agree with TRBD1. From germline, CDR1 is LNHDA and CDR2 SQIVND (reference sequence). V shed 3 bases and J 6 bases; nucleotides not matched to a gene: 7. The CDR3 covers 15 residues. The DNA of the CDR3 is TGTGCCAGTAGTATCGACAGGGCTGGCGCCGGGGAGCTGTTTTTT. This encodes CASSIDRAGAGELFF. Variable domain in full (rest from reference TRBV19 and TRBJ2-2): DGGITQSPKYLFRKEGQNVTLSCEQNLNHDAMYWYRQDPGQGLRLIYYSQIVNDFQKGDIAEGYSVSREKKESFPLTVTSAQKNPTAFYLCASSIDRAGAGELFFGEGSRLTVL.

This rearrangement joins TRBV3-1 (or the pseudogene TRBV3-2) to TRBJ2-5; D is unresolved. CDR3 length: 11 amino acids. Trimming cost V 4 bases and J 4 bases, with 4 bases left between them. Germline loops: CDR1 LGHDT, CDR2 YNNKEL (reference sequence). CDR3 region: CASSLRETQYF. Here the CDR3 DNA reads TGTGCCAGCAGCCTAAGAGAGACCCAGTACTTC.

Regarding this clone: Different DNA sequences within this sample yield the same CDR3. V is TRBV3-1 (or the pseudogene TRBV3-2) and J is TRBJ1-5, with D maybe TRBD1 (5 bases). The CDR3 is made up of 15 amino acids. Germline V gives CDR1 LGHDT, CDR2 YNNKEL (reference sequence). V lost 4 bases and J lost 2, with 12 bases in between. The CDR3 DNA reads as TGTGCCAGCAGCCTCGGGACGGGGGGCAATCAGCCCCAGCATTTT. Its protein product is CASSLGTGGNQPQHF.

About this clone: The same CDR3 is also encoded by other DNA sequences in this sample. This rearrangement joins TRBV18 to TRBJ2-2, with a weak D call TRBD2 (7 bases). Trimming shortened V by 0 bases and J by 4 bases, and 9 bases separated the two germline ends. The CDR3 sequence is 15 residues long. Germline V gene lookup returns CDR1 KGHSH and CDR2 LQKENI. The CDR3 loop reads CASSPPRGGTGELFF. The CDR3 DNA reads as TGTGCCAGCTCACCACCAAGGGGGGGCACCGGGGAGCTGTTTTTT.

The V call is TRBV19, the J call TRBJ2-1; 12 nucleotides align to TRBD2. The CDR3 contains 15 residues. The germline V gene encodes CDR1 LNHDA and CDR2 SQIVND (reference sequence). V dropped 5 bases and J dropped 7; count of bases not matched to a gene: 6. CDR3 protein: CASSRRTSGINEQFF. The CDR3 DNA is TGTGCCAGTAGTCGCCGGACTAGCGGGATAAATGAGCAGTTCTTC.

The chain combines TRBV10-3 with TRBJ1-6, with D hard to call. From germline, CDR1 is ENHRY and CDR2 SYGVKD. V gave up 4 bases and J gave up 13 bases, with 14 bases separating them. The CDR3 totals 13 residues. Here the CDR3 reads CAISVGVLEPLHF. The CDR3 coding sequence is TGTGCCATCAGTGTAGGTGTTTTGGAGCCCCTCCACTTT.

The V gene is TRBV25-1, the J gene TRBJ2-1; D gene unclear. Between the trimmed V and J ends, which lost 6 bases and 3 bases, there was a span of 3 bases. This CDR3 region has 11 residues. Germline-derived CDR1 and CDR2 are MGHDK and SYGVNS. Here the CDR3 DNA reads TGTGCCAGCAGAGACTACAATGAGCAGTTCTTC. Translation gives CASRDYNEQFF.

This clone was detected once. The chain has TRBV18 and TRBJ1-2, with D unresolved. Trimming left V 3 bases short and J 2 bases short, with 13 bases between. CDR3 length equals 15 residues. Germline lookup yields CDR1 KGHSH and CDR2 LQKENI. The CDR3 spells CASSPTPGTNYGYTF. The DNA for the CDR3 is TGTGCCAGCTCACCCACACCAGGAACAAACTATGGCTACACCTTC.

The chain combines TRBV19 with TRBJ2-5; maybe TRBD2 (6 bases). The ends were cut back, 4 bases at V and 8 bases at J, with 17 bases in the middle. The CDR3 spans 14 residues. Germline V gene data show CDR1 as LNHDA and CDR2 as SQIVND (reference sequence). In DNA, the CDR3 is TGTGCCAGTAGTACATCCTCCGGGACTCCTACCCAGTACTTC. It yields the protein CASSTSSGTPTQYF.

V gene TRBV18 combines with J gene TRBJ2-1, with D uncertain. The CDR3 is 14 amino acids. Germline CDR1 KGHSH, CDR2 LQKENI. V gave up 1 base and J gave up 5 bases, with 9 bases separating them. The CDR3 spells CASSPQYVDNEQFF. The CDR3 nucleotides are TGTGCCAGCTCACCACAATACGTGGACAATGAGCAGTTCTTC. Complete variable domain (other parts from reference TRBV18 and TRBJ2-1): NAGVMQNPRHLVRRRGQEARLRCSPMKGHSHVYWYRQLPEEGLKFMVYLQKENIIDESGMPKERFSAEFPKEGPSILRIQQVVRGDSAAYFCASSPQYVDNEQFFGPGTRLTVL.

This clone was observed a handful of times. The chain uses TRBV3-1 (or the pseudogene TRBV3-2) and TRBJ1-4; D is undetermined. The CDR3 has 15 amino acids. V was pared by 0 bases and J by 0 bases, with 5 bases between. CDR1 LGHDT and CDR2 YNNKEL come from the germline V gene (reference sequence). CDR3 sequence: CASSQDETTNEKLFF. CDR3 DNA: TGTGCCAGCAGCCAAGATGAAACAACTAATGAAAAACTGTTTTTT.

The gene calls are TRBV27 and TRBJ1-5, with no clear D. From germline, CDR1 is MNHEY and CDR2 SMNVEV (reference sequence). Trimming took off 2 bases at V and 4 bases at J, with 6 bases between the two ends. The CDR3 is made up of 13 amino acids. CDR3 coding DNA: TGTGCCAGCAGTTTAATGGGGAATCAGCCCCAGCATTTT. Protein product: CASSLMGNQPQHF.

This rearrangement joins TRBV5-1 to TRBJ2-1; TRBD2 agrees at 16 bases. V lost 4 bases and J lost 6; bases outside the gene matches: 10. Germline lookup yields CDR1 SGHRS and CDR2 YFSETQ. CDR3 length equals 18 residues. This CDR3 reads CASSAGTSGGAIPNEQFF. The CDR3 nucleotides are TGCGCCAGCAGCGCGGGGACTAGCGGGGGGGCCATCCCCAATGAGCAGTTCTTC.

The gene calls are TRBV5-6 and TRBJ1-1, with D unresolved. CDR1 is SGHDT and CDR2 is YYEEEE in the germline V gene. The CDR3 length is 12 residues. V was trimmed by 1 base and J by 7 bases, leaving 8 bases between them. This chain's CDR3 is CASSLTGIEAFF. The CDR3 region has the DNA TGTGCCAGCAGCTTGACGGGCATTGAAGCTTTCTTT.

This clone was counted a few times. The chain has TRBV27 and TRBJ2-3, with D perhaps TRBD2 (5 bases). The CDR3 loop spans 16 amino acids. V lost 2 bases and J lost 2, with 14 bases in between. Germline CDR1 is MNHEY and CDR2 is SMNVEV (reference sequence). The CDR3 nucleotides are TGTGCCAGCAGTTTAGGGCGGGCCCTTGCCACAGATACGCAGTATTTT. This gives the protein CASSLGRALATDTQYF.

This clone was observed a single time. The V and J genes are TRBV5-1 and TRBJ1-2, with D unresolved. The CDR3 covers 14 residues. Germline V gene sequence: CDR1 SGHRS, CDR2 YFSETQ. Trimming removed 0 bases at V and 8 bases at J, with 14 bases between. Here the CDR3 reads CASSLDVGLKGYTF. CDR3 coding DNA: TGCGCCAGCAGCTTGGACGTGGGCCTGAAGGGCTACACCTTC.

The chain is built from TRBV6-2 or TRBV6-3 and TRBJ1-6, with TRBD1 as a possible D gene (5 bases). V was trimmed by 4 bases and J by 8 bases, leaving 15 bases between them. CDR1 and CDR2 (germline): MNHEY, SVGEGT. The CDR3 is 15 residues long. The CDR3 reads CASSSPGRGDSPLHF. Written as DNA, the CDR3 is TGTGCCAGCAGTTCCCCGGGACGAGGGGATTCACCCCTCCACTTT.

The rearrangement joins TRBV25-1 to TRBJ1-6, with 7 bases fitting TRBD1. J was trimmed by 10 bases and V by 3 bases; bases with no gene match: 9. CDR1 and CDR2 (germline): MGHDK, SYGVNS. This CDR3 has 15 amino acids. The CDR3 protein is CASSDQTGLGSPLHF. The CDR3 region has the DNA TGTGCCAGCAGTGATCAGACAGGGCTCGGGTCACCCCTCCACTTT. Drawing the rest from reference TRBV25-1 and TRBJ1-6, the complete variable domain is EADIYQTPRYLVIGTGKKITLECSQTMGHDKMYWYQQDPGMELHLIHYSYGVNSTEKGDLSSESTVSRIRTEHFPLTLESARPSHTSQYLCASSDQTGLGSPLHFGNGTRLTVT.

The rearrangement joins TRBV5-8 to TRBJ2-7, with 7 nucleotides matching TRBD1. Losses at the gene ends were 5 bases for V and 1 base for J; bases not matched to a gene: 3. The CDR3 extends over 13 amino acids. CDR1 SGHTS and CDR2 YDEGEE come from the germline V gene. CDR3 in DNA: TGTGCCAGCAGAGGACAGGCTTCCTACGAGCAGTACTTC. Translation gives CASRGQASYEQYF.